These 26 T cell receptor beta chains came from one sample sequenced in a study of blood T cell repertoires in COVID-19. TCRdb's table, derived via immunoSEQ multiplex PCR, lists solely in-frame clones and lacks some. The table records approximately 60,000 clones, approximately 79% of them present only once. Source material: peripheral blood. These receptors were collected from a man aged 55-75 years with acute or convalescent COVID-19.

The chain employs TRBV19 and TRBJ1-5; D is perhaps TRBD1 (6 bases). The V gene lost 7 bases and the J gene lost 4 bases, with 14 bases spanning the gap. The germline CDR1 and CDR2 sequences are LNHDA and SQIVND (reference sequence). This CDR3 has 14 amino acids. CDR3 coding DNA: TGTGCCAGTACCGATCGACAGGTAAATCAGCCCCAGCATTTT. It is translated as CASTDRQVNQPQHF.

The rearrangement links TRBV7-2 to TRBJ2-3, with TRBD2 as a possible D gene (6 bases). The CDR3 has 15 residues. V lost 5 bases to trimming and J lost 6 bases, with 18 bases between them. Looked up from germline, CDR1 is SGHTA and CDR2 is FQGNSA. The DNA for the CDR3 is TGTGCCAGCAGCCCCCGGGAGAGGAACGTGGATACGCAGTATTTT. Protein product: CASSPRERNVDTQYF.

The chain links TRBV11-2 to TRBJ1-2, with D tentatively TRBD1 (5 bases). Per germline, CDR1 SGHAT and CDR2 FQNNGV. Trimming shortened V by 5 bases and J by 2 bases, and 9 bases separated the two germline ends. The CDR3 covers 13 residues. The CDR3 region is CASSRQPNYGYTF. Written as DNA, the CDR3 is TGTGCCAGCAGCCGACAGCCCAACTATGGCTACACCTTC.

This chain connects TRBV9 to TRBJ2-5, with 10 positions matching TRBD1. The germline V gene encodes CDR1 SGDLS and CDR2 YYNGEE. J was trimmed by 1 base and V by 3 bases; bases with no gene match: 3. The CDR3 consists of 15 residues. Here the CDR3 DNA reads TGTGCCAGCAGCGCTCGACAGGGGGCCCAAGAGACCCAGTACTTC. It is translated as CASSARQGAQETQYF.

The V gene is TRBV30, the J gene TRBJ1-4; D is perhaps TRBD1 (6 bases). Trimming shortened V by 4 bases and J by 4 bases, and 10 bases separated the two germline ends. Germline V lookup: CDR1 GTSNPN, CDR2 SVGIG (reference sequence). The CDR3 is 13 residues long. CDR3: CAWMGAYNEKLFF. Here the CDR3 DNA reads TGTGCCTGGATGGGGGCCTATAATGAAAAACTGTTTTTT.

This sequence joins TRBV25-1 and TRBJ2-2, with D possibly being TRBD2 (6 bases). The CDR3 is 13 amino acids. Looked up from germline, CDR1 is MGHDK and CDR2 is SYGVNS. The V end lost 5 bases, the J end lost 4 bases, and 8 bases lay between the germline ends. Here the CDR3 DNA reads TGTGCCAGCAGTTTTAGCGGCACCGGGGAGCTGTTTTTT. It yields the protein CASSFSGTGELFF.

V usage is TRBV28 and J usage is TRBJ2-2; D unresolved. CDR3 length: 11 amino acids. The germline V gene encodes CDR1 MDHEN and CDR2 SYDVKM. Trimming pared 3 bases from V and 7 bases from J, leaving 3 bases between. The CDR3 DNA reads as TGTGCCAGCAGTTTGTACGGGGAGCTGTTTTTT. The encoded protein is CASSLYGELFF.

The chain's CDR3 is CASSLAGGWETQYF. The DNA of the CDR3 is TGTGCCAGCAGCTTAGCAGGCGGTTGGGAGACCCAGTACTTC. V is TRBV7-6 and J is TRBJ2-5; D is ambiguous. Germline V CDR1 and CDR2: SGHVS, FNYEAQ. CDR3 length equals 14 residues. Trimming removed 0 bases from V and 5 bases from J, with 10 bases in between.

This CDR3 is CASSRTDSTGELFF. CDR3 in DNA: TGTGCCAGCAGCCGGACAGACAGTACCGGGGAGCTGTTTTTT. The chain recombines TRBV3-1 (or the pseudogene TRBV3-2) with TRBJ2-2, with TRBD1 as a possible D gene (6 bases). The CDR3 covers 14 residues. CDR1 and CDR2 from the germline V gene are LGHDT and YNNKEL (reference sequence). V gave up 4 bases and J gave up 5 bases, with 11 bases separating them.

The J gene is TRBJ1-2, the V gene TRBV4-1, with unresolved D. The CDR3 covers 13 residues. The germline CDR1 and CDR2 sequences are MGHRA and YSYEKL. V lost 2 bases and J lost 4, with 8 bases in between. CDR3 sequence: CASSQQESYGYTF. The CDR3 nucleotides are TGCGCCAGCAGCCAACAGGAATCCTATGGCTACACCTTC.

The rearrangement uses TRBV7-9 and TRBJ1-4, with 9 bases fitting TRBD1. The CDR3 has 15 amino acids. The trim removed 5 bases at V and 8 bases at J, leaving 9 bases unmatched. Germline V gene sequence: CDR1 SEHNR, CDR2 FQNEAQ (reference sequence). CDR3 residues: CASSPSDRGREKLFF. In DNA form, the CDR3 reads TGTGCCAGCAGCCCGAGCGACAGGGGGAGAGAAAAACTGTTTTTT.

The gene calls are TRBV4-2 and TRBJ2-3; 14 positions agree with TRBD2. The CDR3 runs to 17 residues. With 4 bases clipped from V and 6 bases from J, the junction kept 9 bases outside the gene matches. CDR1 and CDR2 from the germline V gene are LGHNA and YNFKEQ. As DNA, the CDR3 is TGTGCCAGCAGCCCTCAGGGACTAGCGGGAGAAGCTGATACGCAGTATTTT. Translated, it gives CASSPQGLAGEADTQYF.

The chain joins TRBV27 to TRBJ2-3, with D possibly TRBD2 on 6 matching bases. The ends were cut back, 0 bases at V and 5 bases at J, with 12 bases in the middle. CDR3 length: 15 residues. The germline CDR1 and CDR2 sequences are MNHEY and SMNVEV (reference sequence). The DNA of the CDR3 is TGTGCCAGCAGTTTATCGGGAGGTCTTTTAGATACGCAGTATTTT. This gives the protein CASSLSGGLLDTQYF.

This clone was observed a few times. The V and J genes are TRBV9 and TRBJ2-1; D perhaps matches TRBD1 (5 bases). Trimming cost V 0 bases and J 7 bases, with 5 bases left between them. Per germline, CDR1 SGDLS and CDR2 YYNGEE. This CDR3 is 12 amino acids long. The CDR3 DNA sequence: TGTGCCAGCAGCGTAGAGGGGAATGAGCAGTTCTTC. This sequence encodes CASSVEGNEQFF.

This clone has a handful of counts. The rearrangement links TRBV5-4 to TRBJ2-1, with 13 bases lining up with TRBD2. Germline CDR1 SGHNT, CDR2 YYREEE (reference sequence). The CDR3 loop spans 15 amino acids. The ends lost 3 bases at V and 6 bases at J; junction bases unmatched: 3. CDR3 sequence reads: CASSSTSGRRNEQFF. The DNA for the CDR3 is TGTGCCAGCAGCTCGACTAGCGGGAGGCGCAATGAGCAGTTCTTC.

The chain combines TRBV28 with TRBJ1-2; D call uncertain. The V gene's germline CDR1 is MDHEN and CDR2 SYDVKM. The CDR3 sequence is 11 residues long. Trimming left V 7 bases short and J 7 bases short, with 10 bases between. The CDR3 nucleotides read TGTGCCAGCACCTCCCGGGGTGGCTACACCTTC. Its translation is CASTSRGGYTF.

This chain links TRBV28 with TRBJ2-7; D perhaps matches TRBD1 (5 bases). CDR1 is MDHEN, CDR2 SYDVKM, per germline. The CDR3 consists of 12 residues. The V and J ends lost 4 bases and 4 bases respectively, with 8 bases between them. CDR3 nucleotide sequence: TGTGCCAGCAGTTCCAGGGTGTACGAGCAGTACTTC. Its translation is CASSSRVYEQYF.

The chain is built from TRBV14 and TRBJ2-1; no definite D call. CDR1 and CDR2 from the germline V gene are SGHDN and FVKESK. CDR3 length: 15 residues. V was cut by 3 bases and J by 2 bases, with 11 bases left in between. CDR3 sequence: CASSHWLVPYNEQFF. CDR3 nucleotide sequence: TGTGCCAGCAGCCATTGGCTAGTCCCCTACAATGAGCAGTTCTTC. Filled out from reference TRBV14 and TRBJ2-1, the complete variable domain reads EAGVTQFPSHSVIEKGQTVTLRCDPISGHDNLYWYRRVMGKEIKFLLHFVKESKQDESGMPNNRFLAERTGGTYSTLKVQPAELEDSGVYFCASSHWLVPYNEQFFGPGTRLTVL.

The chain employs TRBV27 and TRBJ1-5; D gene unclear. The germline CDR1 and CDR2 sequences are MNHEY and SMNVEV (reference sequence). The CDR3 contains 13 residues. Trimming cost V 8 bases and J 6 bases, with 14 bases left between them. The CDR3 spells CASAPAGGQPQHF. CDR3 nucleotide sequence: TGTGCCAGCGCACCGGCCGGCGGTCAGCCCCAGCATTTT.

This chain links TRBV7-8 with TRBJ1-1; the D gene is possibly TRBD1 (6 bases). Germline CDR1 and CDR2: SGHVS and FQNEAQ. CDR3 length: 16 residues. Trimming took 2 bases from V and 1 from J, leaving 14 bases between them. The CDR3 loop reads CASSLSRGYGNTEAFF. The CDR3 DNA reads TGTGCCAGCAGCTTATCCAGGGGCTATGGGAACACTGAAGCTTTCTTT.

The chain is built from TRBV5-4 and TRBJ1-6; D perhaps matches TRBD1 (6 bases). Germline CDR1 SGHNT, CDR2 YYREEE (reference sequence). The CDR3 has 16 amino acids. V lost 3 bases and J 0 bases, leaving 10 bases between the germline ends. The CDR3 loop is CASSSQGSSYNSPLHF. The CDR3 DNA sequence: TGTGCCAGCAGCTCACAGGGCAGCTCCTATAATTCACCCCTCCACTTT.

The chain combines TRBV5-5 with TRBJ1-1; D is perhaps TRBD1 (5 bases). CDR1 and CDR2 from the germline V gene are SGHKS and YYEKEE (reference sequence). The V gene lost 0 bases and the J gene lost 1 base, with 13 bases spanning the gap. CDR3 size: 16 residues. The CDR3 bases are TGTGCCAGCAGCTTGGGGACCGACAGCCGGAACACTGAAGCTTTCTTT. Translated: CASSLGTDSRNTEAFF.

The chain recombines TRBV19 with TRBJ1-4; D is perhaps TRBD1 (5 bases). Trimming cost V 2 bases and J 7 bases, with 14 bases left between them. CDR3 length: 15 amino acids. Germline CDR1 LNHDA, CDR2 SQIVND (reference sequence). The CDR3 loop reads CASSIPRGKGEKLFF. The CDR3 DNA reads as TGTGCCAGTAGTATACCTCGGGGGAAGGGTGAAAAACTGTTTTTT.

This chain connects TRBV3-1 (or the pseudogene TRBV3-2) to TRBJ1-6, with 10 bases matching TRBD1. This CDR3 region has 12 residues. CDR1 is LGHDT, CDR2 YNNKEL, per germline (reference sequence). Trimming cost V 8 bases and J 9 bases; bases outside gene matches: 1. This CDR3 reads CASGQGGSPLHF. DNA for the CDR3: TGTGCCAGCGGACAGGGGGGTTCACCCCTCCACTTT.

Many counts were recorded for this clone. This chain connects TRBV6-2 or TRBV6-3 to TRBJ2-7, with D uncertain. CDR1 is MNHEY, CDR2 SVGEGT, per germline. Trimming removed 2 bases at V and 0 bases at J, with 11 bases between. This CDR3 is 15 amino acids long. The chain's CDR3 is CASSYGPPSSYEQYF. The CDR3 coding sequence is TGTGCCAGCAGTTACGGTCCGCCTAGCTCCTACGAGCAGTACTTC.

The chain uses TRBV5-6 and TRBJ1-1; 7 bases are a match to TRBD1. In germline, CDR1 is SGHDT, CDR2 YYEEEE. With 7 bases clipped from V and 4 bases from J, the junction kept 13 bases outside the gene matches. The CDR3 totals 15 residues. CDR3 region: CASREGSGGGTEAFF. The CDR3 DNA is TGTGCCAGCCGAGAGGGTTCAGGGGGTGGCACTGAAGCTTTCTTT.